Below, 25 T cell receptor beta chains from the same sample are listed, as sequenced in a study of blood T cell repertoires in COVID-19. Clones were sequenced by immunoSEQ multiplex PCR, and TCRdb holds only the in-frame ones, with some missing. The sample carries approximately 110,000 clones, roughly 74% recorded once. The specimen was peripheral blood. The source is an elderly man with COVID-19, enrolled during active disease.

The chain is built from TRBV6-5 and TRBJ1-5; a possible D gene is TRBD1 (5 bases). The CDR3 is 15 residues long. The germline CDR1 and CDR2 sequences are MNHEY and SVGAGI. V was pared by 8 bases and J by 2 bases, with 16 bases between. The DNA for the CDR3 is TGTGCCAGCCGGACACCTACGGGAGGCAATCAGCCCCAGCATTTT. This sequence encodes CASRTPTGGNQPQHF.

This clone was detected only once. The chain couples TRBV15 to TRBJ1-1; 7 positions match TRBD1. With 9 bases clipped from V and 0 bases from J, the junction kept 7 bases outside the gene matches. The CDR3 is made up of 14 amino acids. CDR1 is LNHNV and CDR2 is YYDKDF in the germline V gene (reference sequence). For the CDR3, the DNA is TGTGCCACACAATTGGGACAGATGAACACTGAAGCTTTCTTT. Protein: CATQLGQMNTEAFF.

The chain is built from TRBV18 and TRBJ2-5; 7 nucleotides align to TRBD1. Trimming took 3 bases from V and 3 from J; bases not matched to a gene: 7. Germline V gives CDR1 KGHSH, CDR2 LQKENI. The CDR3 contains 15 residues. The CDR3 reads CASSPWDRDEETQYF. CDR3 sequence (DNA): TGTGCCAGCTCACCCTGGGACAGAGATGAAGAGACCCAGTACTTC. The full variable domain, rest sourced from reference TRBV18 and TRBJ2-5, is NAGVMQNPRHLVRRRGQEARLRCSPMKGHSHVYWYRQLPEEGLKFMVYLQKENIIDESGMPKERFSAEFPKEGPSILRIQQVVRGDSAAYFCASSPWDRDEETQYFGPGTRLLVL.

V gene TRBV5-1 combines with J gene TRBJ2-2; 9 bases line up with TRBD1. Germline values: CDR1 SGHRS, CDR2 YFSETQ. The junction had 6 bases not matched to a gene; V was cut back by 2 bases and J by 4 bases. This CDR3 has 16 amino acids. Here the CDR3 reads CASSFTGTGFTGELFF. The CDR3 DNA sequence: TGCGCCAGCAGCTTCACCGGGACAGGGTTCACCGGGGAGCTGTTTTTT.

This sequence joins TRBV6-2 or TRBV6-3 and TRBJ1-2; D remains ambiguous. This CDR3 has 13 residues. V lost 5 bases and J 4 bases, leaving 11 bases between the germline ends. Looked up from germline, CDR1 is MNHEY and CDR2 is SVGEGT. The CDR3 sequence: CASSVAKVYGYTF. CDR3 sequence (DNA): TGTGCCAGCAGTGTAGCGAAGGTCTATGGCTACACCTTC.

The chain joins TRBV7-6 to TRBJ2-3; TRBD2 aligns across 12 bases. V gave up 4 bases and J gave up 3 bases; unmatched junction bases: 5. The CDR3 is made up of 16 amino acids. In germline, CDR1 is SGHVS, CDR2 FNYEAQ. CDR3 sequence (DNA): TGTGCCAGCAGCTCATCCGGACTAGCGGGGACAGATACGCAGTATTTT. Protein product: CASSSSGLAGTDTQYF.

This clone was counted ten times or more. This rearrangement joins TRBV7-6 to TRBJ2-5; D may be TRBD2 (6 bases). Trimming removed 3 bases from V and 1 base from J, with 6 bases in between. In germline, CDR1 is SGHVS, CDR2 FNYEAQ. The CDR3 has 13 residues. The CDR3 spells CASSFSGQETQYF. The DNA for the CDR3 is TGTGCCAGCAGCTTTAGCGGCCAAGAGACCCAGTACTTC.

This clone showed up just a few times. The chain has TRBV5-1 and TRBJ1-3; the D gene is possibly TRBD1 (5 bases). The CDR3 is 14 residues long. The V end was cut by 4 bases, the J end by 7 bases, with 15 bases between. Germline loops: CDR1 SGHRS, CDR2 YFSETQ. The CDR3 DNA is TGCGCCAGCAGCGGGGGAGGGTTCGAGAACACCATATATTTT. This encodes CASSGGGFENTIYF. Variable domain in full (rest from reference TRBV5-1 and TRBJ1-3): KAGVTQTPRYLIKTRGQQVTLSCSPISGHRSVSWYQQTPGQGLQFLFEYFSETQRNKGNFPGRFSGRQFSNSRSEMNVSTLELGDSALYLCASSGGGFENTIYFGEGSWLTVV.

This sequence joins TRBV18 and TRBJ1-2; TRBD1 matches 7 bases. The CDR3 has 15 residues. Germline CDR1 KGHSH, CDR2 LQKENI. The V segment lost 6 bases and the J segment 2 bases; nucleotides outside the gene matches: 9. The CDR3 protein is CASSIQGIPNYGYTF. As DNA, the CDR3 is TGTGCCAGCTCGATACAGGGGATCCCCAACTATGGCTACACCTTC.

In this sample, this clone turned up a few times. This chain joins TRBV7-2 and TRBJ1-5; a weak D match, TRBD1 (5 bases). There are 14 residues in the CDR3. Germline CDR1 SGHTA, CDR2 FQGNSA. V was clipped by 5 bases and J by 5 bases, with 13 bases between them. The CDR3 is CASSPWEGDQPQHF. The CDR3 DNA reads TGTGCCAGCAGCCCGTGGGAAGGGGATCAGCCCCAGCATTTT.

V and J are TRBV18 and TRBJ1-5, with D unresolved. CDR1 is KGHSH, CDR2 LQKENI, per germline. V dropped 3 bases and J dropped 5 bases, with 8 bases sitting between them. This CDR3 contains 13 residues. DNA of the CDR3: TGTGCCAGCTCACCGCGGTTCGATCAGCCCCAGCATTTT. Amino acid sequence: CASSPRFDQPQHF.

V usage is TRBV6-2 or TRBV6-3 and J usage is TRBJ2-2; D may be TRBD2 (6 bases). CDR3 size: 16 residues. Germline CDR1 reads MNHEY; CDR2 reads SVGEGT. With 3 bases removed from V and 4 bases from J, the gap between germline ends came to 15 bases. The CDR3 loop reads CASSYWDLDVTGELFF. The CDR3 bases are TGTGCCAGCAGTTATTGGGACTTGGACGTCACCGGGGAGCTGTTTTTT.

The chain carries TRBV27 and TRBJ2-2; 7 nucleotides agree with TRBD2. Germline V CDR1 and CDR2: MNHEY, SMNVEV (reference sequence). The CDR3 is 15 amino acids. J was trimmed by 5 bases and V by 0 bases; bases with no gene match: 3. In DNA, the CDR3 is TGTGCCAGCAGTTTATCCTGGGGGGGTACCGGGGAGCTGTTTTTT. It codes for CASSLSWGGTGELFF.

The sample holds a few counts of this clone. The chain recombines TRBV27 with TRBJ1-5, with 10 nucleotides matching TRBD1. The V gene end was trimmed by 2 bases and the J gene end by 7 bases; junction bases not matched to a gene: 2. CDR3 size: 14 residues. Germline-derived CDR1 and CDR2 are MNHEY and SMNVEV (reference sequence). The CDR3 DNA is TGTGCCAGCAGTTTAGGGGACAGGGGCCAGCCCCAGCATTTT. It yields the protein CASSLGDRGQPQHF.

The chain has TRBV11-3 and TRBJ1-1; possibly TRBD1 for D (6 bases). Germline lookup yields CDR1 SGHNT and CDR2 YENEEA. V was clipped by 5 bases and J by 4 bases, with 14 bases between them. The CDR3 sequence is 14 residues long. The CDR3 spells CASSEGGASTEAFF. The CDR3, as DNA: TGTGCCAGCAGCGAGGGGGGGGCGAGCACTGAAGCTTTCTTT.

The rearrangement uses TRBV9 and TRBJ1-3; perhaps TRBD1 as D (5 bases). This CDR3 contains 14 residues. Germline loops: CDR1 SGDLS, CDR2 YYNGEE. Between the trimmed V and J ends, which lost 2 bases and 4 bases, there was a span of 10 bases. For the CDR3, the DNA is TGTGCCAGCAGCGTTCAGGGTGGGGGAAACACCATATATTTT. Protein: CASSVQGGGNTIYF.

The chain carries TRBV28 and TRBJ2-7, with 8 bases identical to TRBD1. V trimming: 11 bases; J trimming: 3 bases; junction bases outside the gene matches: 15. Germline V gene sequence: CDR1 MDHEN, CDR2 SYDVKM. This CDR3 contains 15 residues. The CDR3 protein is CASGAGGKWFYEQYF. The CDR3 DNA sequence: TGTGCCTCTGGGGCAGGGGGCAAGTGGTTCTACGAGCAGTACTTC.

The rearrangement joins TRBV5-1 to TRBJ1-1, with 9 bases lining up with TRBD1. The CDR3 runs to 15 residues. With V trimmed by 2 bases and J by 5 bases, 7 bases remained unmatched. Germline values: CDR1 SGHRS, CDR2 YFSETQ. The CDR3, as DNA: TGCGCCAGCAGCTTACAGGGGGCTCTGGGGACTGAAGCTTTCTTT. Protein: CASSLQGALGTEAFF.

This sequence joins TRBV14 and TRBJ2-5; 14 bases line up with TRBD2. CDR1 and CDR2 (germline): SGHDN, FVKESK. The V and J ends lost 1 base and 5 bases, in that order; junction bases with no gene match: 6. This CDR3 contains 17 residues. The CDR3 DNA reads as TGTGCCAGCAGCCAAGGACTAGCGGGAGGGGTAGAGGAGACCCAGTACTTC. This gives the protein CASSQGLAGGVEETQYF.

This clone came up once. The chain combines TRBV28 with TRBJ1-2; D not certain. V was clipped by 2 bases and J by 2 bases, with 6 bases between them. The CDR3 covers 13 residues. CDR1 is MDHEN and CDR2 is SYDVKM in the germline V gene. The CDR3 bases are TGTGCCAGCAGTTTACTTTTAAACTATGGCTACACCTTC. Protein: CASSLLLNYGYTF.

V and J are TRBV5-1 and TRBJ2-5; 15 bases fit TRBD2. Germline V gene lookup returns CDR1 SGHRS and CDR2 YFSETQ. V lost 2 bases to trimming and J lost 5 bases; unmatched junction nucleotides: 4. The CDR3 length is 16 residues. CDR3 sequence reads: CASSFGTSGRLETQYF. DNA of the CDR3: TGCGCCAGCAGCTTCGGGACTAGCGGGAGGTTGGAGACCCAGTACTTC.

CDR3 sequence: CASSPQTGLNEKLFF. Written as DNA, the CDR3 is TGTGCCAGCAGCCCCCAGACGGGGTTAAATGAAAAACTGTTTTTT. The rearrangement joins TRBV7-2 to TRBJ1-4; D call uncertain. This CDR3 comprises 15 residues. CDR1 is SGHTA and CDR2 is FQGNSA in the germline V gene. V was shortened by 5 bases and J by 5 bases, with 15 bases between the two germline ends.

The V call is TRBV10-3, the J call TRBJ2-2; TRBD1 matches at 9 bases. The V gene end was trimmed by 3 bases and the J gene end by 3 bases; junction bases not matched to a gene: 5. The CDR3 length is 16 residues. Germline lookup yields CDR1 ENHRY and CDR2 SYGVKD. This CDR3 reads CAISETGGADTGELFF. Here the CDR3 DNA reads TGTGCCATCAGTGAAACAGGGGGCGCCGACACCGGGGAGCTGTTTTTT.

Concerning this clone: One end of the junction does not line up with germline, which may come from a read error. This sequence joins TRBV5-6 and TRBJ2-7, with D perhaps matching TRBD1 (6 bases). The CDR3 extends over 13 amino acids. From germline, CDR1 is SGHDT and CDR2 YYEEEE. The CDR3 region is CASSGTLNRERYF. The CDR3 DNA reads as TGTGCCAGCAGCGGGACACTAAATCGCGAGCGGTACTTC.

This clone was observed a handful of times. The chain has TRBV7-2 and TRBJ2-7; possibly TRBD1 for D (5 bases). The germline gives CDR1 SGHTA, CDR2 FQGNSA. The CDR3 has 14 amino acids. Trimming removed 3 bases from V and 1 base from J, with 10 bases in between. CDR3 loop: CASSFRTQSYEQYF. CDR3 coding DNA: TGTGCCAGCAGCTTCCGGACACAATCCTACGAGCAGTACTTC.